Below are 19 T cell receptor beta chains sequenced from a single sample in a study of blood T cells in healthy people across ages. Through a sample-barcoded 5' primer and a J-beta primer mix, a second PCR was run for roughly 6 to 11 cycles. Via MiXCR, TCRdb re-called the 5' RACE reads, giving one row per CDR3 protein. The sample contains 1 million to 1.2 million distinct CDR3 sequences, roughly two fifths of which appear only once. Sample: blood. These receptors all stem from a man younger than 35 in good health.

V and J are TRBV2 and TRBJ2-3; D could derive from TRBD1 or TRBD2 (5 bases each). The CDR3 sequence is 12 residues long. V lost 7 bases, J lost 5 bases, and 10 bases lay in between. Germline values: CDR1 SNHLY, CDR2 FYNNEI. CDR3 sequence reads: CASIPGRDTQYF. CDR3 coding DNA: TGTGCCAGCATCCCAGGGAGAGATACGCAGTATTTT.

The sample holds many counts of this clonotype. This chain joins TRBV12-3 or TRBV12-4 and TRBJ1-2, with D hard to call. This CDR3 region has 12 residues. V lost 2 bases and J 6 bases, leaving 7 bases between the germline ends. CDR3 in amino acids: CASSLWSDGYTF. The CDR3 region has the DNA TGTGCCAGCAGTTTATGGTCGGATGGCTACACCTTC.

V is TRBV7-2 and J is TRBJ1-1, with no clear D. The ends were cut back, 3 bases at V and 3 bases at J, with 11 bases in the middle. Germline V lookup: CDR1 SGHTA, CDR2 FQGNSA. This CDR3 spans 14 amino acids. The CDR3 spells CASSFNSVYTEAFF. Here the CDR3 DNA reads TGTGCCAGCAGCTTCAATTCTGTGTACACTGAAGCTTTCTTT.

The chain joins TRBV6-5 to TRBJ2-6; 11 nucleotides line up with TRBD2. Losses at the gene ends were 4 bases for V and 3 bases for J; bases not matched to a gene: 8. Germline V gene lookup returns CDR1 MNHEY and CDR2 SVGAGI. The CDR3 sequence is 18 residues long. CDR3: CASSSTSGAVRGANVLTF. The CDR3 nucleotides read TGTGCCAGCAGTTCGACTAGCGGGGCCGTACGTGGGGCCAACGTCCTGACTTTC.

The V call is TRBV7-9, the J call TRBJ1-2, with D possibly TRBD1 on 5 matching bases. Between the trimmed V and J ends, which lost 2 bases and 8 bases, there was a span of 24 bases. This CDR3 region has 17 residues. Germline CDR1 SEHNR, CDR2 FQNEAQ (reference sequence). The CDR3 sequence: CASSLYWGPFSDRGYTF. The CDR3 nucleotides are TGTGCCAGCAGCTTATACTGGGGACCATTCTCTGATAGAGGCTACACCTTC. Variable domain in full (rest from reference TRBV7-9 and TRBJ1-2): DTGVSQNPRHKITKRGQNVTFRCDPISEHNRLYWYRQTLGQGPEFLTYFQNEAQLEKSRLLSDRFSAERPKGSFSTLEIQRTEQGDSAMYLCASSLYWGPFSDRGYTFGSGTRLTVV.

The rearrangement links TRBV25-1 to TRBJ2-1; 13 bases align to TRBD2. The CDR3 spans 14 residues. Looked up from germline, CDR1 is MGHDK and CDR2 is SYGVNS. V lost 5 bases, J lost 8 bases, and 3 bases stayed unmatched. In nucleotides, the CDR3 is TGTGCCAGCAGTACTAGCGGGGGGGCCTATGAGCAGTTCTTC. Residues: CASSTSGGAYEQFF.

This clonotype has just one count. This CDR3 is CASSLAVWGGAEAFF. CDR3 nucleotides: TGTGCCAGCAGCTTAGCGGTTTGGGGAGGCGCTGAAGCTTTCTTT. The V and J genes are TRBV11-2 and TRBJ1-1; D gene unclear. The ends were cut back, 1 base at V and 6 bases at J, with 15 bases in the middle. The CDR3 is 15 amino acids. Germline loops: CDR1 SGHAT, CDR2 FQNNGV.

This clonotype was found many times. The chain has TRBV25-1 and TRBJ2-3; a possible D gene is TRBD2 (6 bases). V was cut by 5 bases and J by 0 bases, with 21 bases left in between. The CDR3 covers 18 residues. CDR1 MGHDK and CDR2 SYGVNS come from the germline V gene. The DNA for the CDR3 is TGTGCCAGCAGTTCTGAGGGGTTGGGAGCGGGTAGCACAGATACGCAGTATTTT. Protein: CASSSEGLGAGSTDTQYF.

The chain employs TRBV7-2 and TRBJ1-3, with a possible D match to TRBD1 (5 bases). Germline V CDR1 and CDR2: SGHTA, FQGNSA. CDR3 length: 15 residues. The V and J ends lost 2 bases and 1 base respectively, with 9 bases between them. CDR3 region: CASSLSSGSGNTIYF. The CDR3 bases are TGTGCCAGCAGCTTAAGTTCAGGGTCTGGAAACACCATATATTTT.

This clonotype appeared a few times. The chain combines TRBV4-3 with TRBJ2-1, with 7 bases lining up with TRBD1. The CDR3 extends over 15 amino acids. Per germline, CDR1 LGHNA and CDR2 YSLEER. Germline trimming cut 3 bases from V and 6 bases from J; bases unmatched to any gene: 8. CDR3 region: CASSHFDRDGNEQFF. Written as DNA, the CDR3 is TGCGCCAGCAGCCACTTTGACAGGGACGGCAATGAGCAGTTCTTC.

Written as DNA, the CDR3 is TGTGCCAGCAGGTACGCCGGGACAGCCAACACTGAAGCTTTCTTT. Its protein product is CASRYAGTANTEAFF. This chain uses TRBV7-2 with TRBJ1-1, with 7 bases aligning to TRBD1. The junction had 9 bases not matched to a gene; V was cut back by 6 bases and J by 2 bases. CDR3 size: 15 residues. CDR1 is SGHTA, CDR2 FQGNSA, per germline.

This clonotype came up once. This chain uses TRBV20-1 with TRBJ2-5; 10 nucleotides match TRBD1. Germline V gene sequence: CDR1 DFQATT, CDR2 SNEGSKA (reference sequence). This CDR3 has 13 residues. V dropped 8 bases and J dropped 11; count of bases not matched to a gene: 14. CDR3 nucleotides: TGCAGTACAGGACAGGGGGATTACAATGAGCAGTACTTC. Its translation: CSTGQGDYNEQYF.

The V gene is TRBV2, the J gene TRBJ2-3; D unclear. V was pared by 1 base and J by 2 bases, with 10 bases between. CDR1 is SNHLY, CDR2 FYNNEI, per germline. The CDR3 has 15 residues. This CDR3 reads CASSEDGRPTDTQYF. The CDR3 coding sequence is TGTGCCAGCAGTGAAGATGGCAGACCCACAGATACGCAGTATTTT.

V is TRBV27 and J is TRBJ2-1; 10 nucleotides align to TRBD1. The CDR3 extends over 15 amino acids. Germline CDR1 and CDR2: MNHEY and SMNVEV (reference sequence). J gave up 6 bases and V 6 bases, and 8 bases lay outside the gene matches. The CDR3 sequence: CASSRGTGVSNEQFF. CDR3 coding DNA: TGTGCCAGCAGCAGAGGGACAGGGGTTAGCAATGAGCAGTTCTTC.

V is TRBV27 and J is TRBJ1-4; 8 positions match TRBD1. Trimming removed 5 bases from V and 0 bases from J; junction bases left unmatched: 8. Germline-derived CDR1 and CDR2 are MNHEY and SMNVEV (reference sequence). This CDR3 has 17 residues. The CDR3 region has the DNA TGTGCCAGCAGTCCCCGGGACAGGATTACAACTAATGAAAAACTGTTTTTT. Amino acid sequence: CASSPRDRITTNEKLFF.

This clonotype turned up a few times. The rearrangement joins TRBV9 to TRBJ2-2; 7 positions match TRBD2. The CDR3 runs 16 residues. Per germline, CDR1 SGDLS and CDR2 YYNGEE. The ends lost 4 bases at V and 1 base at J; junction bases unmatched: 7. CDR3 protein: CASSPNSGVNTGELFF. Written as DNA, the CDR3 is TGTGCCAGCAGCCCCAACAGCGGGGTGAACACCGGGGAGCTGTTTTTT. Filled out from reference TRBV9 and TRBJ2-2, the complete variable domain reads DSGVTQTPKHLITATGQRVTLRCSPRSGDLSVYWYQQSLDQGLQFLIQYYNGEERAKGNILERFSAQQFPDLHSELNLSSLELGDSALYFCASSPNSGVNTGELFFGEGSRLTVL.

The chain links TRBV7-9 to TRBJ2-5; 10 bases are a match to TRBD1. This CDR3 is built from 16 residues. Germline values: CDR1 SEHNR, CDR2 FQNEAQ (reference sequence). V lost 6 bases, J lost 11 bases, and 18 bases stayed unmatched. CDR3 coding DNA: TGTGCCAGCAGAGAGTCCGGGACAGGGGCAGGTAATGAGCAGTACTTC. The encoded protein is CASRESGTGAGNEQYF.

This clonotype showed up just a few times. V gene TRBV19 combines with J gene TRBJ2-5; 7 bases are a match to TRBD2. The CDR3 is made up of 14 amino acids. Per germline, CDR1 LNHDA and CDR2 SQIVND (reference sequence). J was trimmed by 0 bases and V by 10 bases; bases with no gene match: 8. The CDR3 nucleotides are TGTGCCACCACAAGCGGGGTGTACCAAGAGACCCAGTACTTC. This gives the protein CATTSGVYQETQYF.

Turning to this clonotype: A much larger clone is a single base away; this may be a read error. The rearrangement links TRBV3-1 to TRBJ2-7; D not certain. The CDR3 totals 15 residues. Germline V gene data show CDR1 as LGHDT and CDR2 as YNNKEL (reference sequence). The V gene lost 2 bases and the J gene lost 7 bases, with 18 bases spanning the gap. DNA for the CDR3: TGTGCCAGCAGCCAATTTCGCGAGTCGAGCGATGAGCAGTACTTC. It codes for CASSQFRESSDEQYF.